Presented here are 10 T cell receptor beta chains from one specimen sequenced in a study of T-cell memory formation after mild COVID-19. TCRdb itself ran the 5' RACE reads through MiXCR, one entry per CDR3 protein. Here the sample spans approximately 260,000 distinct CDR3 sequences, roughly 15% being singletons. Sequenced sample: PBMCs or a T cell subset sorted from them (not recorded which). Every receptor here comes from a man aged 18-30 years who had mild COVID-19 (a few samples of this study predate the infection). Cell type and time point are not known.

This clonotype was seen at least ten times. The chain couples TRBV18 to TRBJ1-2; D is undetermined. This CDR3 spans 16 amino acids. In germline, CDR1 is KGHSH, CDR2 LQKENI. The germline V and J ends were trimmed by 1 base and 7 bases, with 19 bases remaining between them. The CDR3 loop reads CASSPQAPGTTFGYTF. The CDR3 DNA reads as TGTGCCAGCTCACCACAGGCTCCGGGAACAACTTTTGGCTACACCTTC.

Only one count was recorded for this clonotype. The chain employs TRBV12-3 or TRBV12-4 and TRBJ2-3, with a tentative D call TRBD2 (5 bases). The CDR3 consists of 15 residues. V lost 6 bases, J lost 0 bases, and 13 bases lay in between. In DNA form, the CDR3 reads TGTGCCAGCAGATTGAGCTGGACTAGCACAGATACGCAGTATTTT. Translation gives CASRLSWTSTDTQYF.

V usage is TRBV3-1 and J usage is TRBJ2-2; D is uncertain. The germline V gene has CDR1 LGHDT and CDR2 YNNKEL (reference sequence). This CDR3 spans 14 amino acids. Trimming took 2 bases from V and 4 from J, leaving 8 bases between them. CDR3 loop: CASSQFTGTGELFF. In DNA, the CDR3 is TGTGCCAGCAGCCAATTCACGGGCACCGGGGAGCTGTTTTTT. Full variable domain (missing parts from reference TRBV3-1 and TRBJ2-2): DTAVSQTPKYLVTQMGNDKSIKCEQNLGHDTMYWYKQDSKKFLKIMFSYNNKELIINETVPNRFSPKSPDKAHLNLHINSLELGDSAVYFCASSQFTGTGELFFGEGSRLTVL.

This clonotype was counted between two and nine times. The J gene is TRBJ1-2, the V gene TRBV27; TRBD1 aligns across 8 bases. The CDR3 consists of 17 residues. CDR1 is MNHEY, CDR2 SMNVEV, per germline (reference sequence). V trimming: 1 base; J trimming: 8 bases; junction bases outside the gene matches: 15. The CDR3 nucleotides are TGTGCCAGCAGTTTATTGGCAGGGGGCGAATGGTCAGAAGGCTACACCTTC. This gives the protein CASSLLAGGEWSEGYTF.

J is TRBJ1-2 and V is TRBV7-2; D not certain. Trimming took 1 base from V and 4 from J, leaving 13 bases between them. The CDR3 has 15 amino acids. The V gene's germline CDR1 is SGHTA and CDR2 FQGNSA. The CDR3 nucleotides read TGTGCCAGCAGCTTAGACCCCGGAGGATTCTATGGCTACACCTTC. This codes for CASSLDPGGFYGYTF.

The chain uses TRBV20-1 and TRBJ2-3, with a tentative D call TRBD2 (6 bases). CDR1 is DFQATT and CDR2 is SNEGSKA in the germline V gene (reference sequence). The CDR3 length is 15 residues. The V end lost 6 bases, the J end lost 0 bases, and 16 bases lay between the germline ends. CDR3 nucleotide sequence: TGCAGTGCCACTACCCCTGGGGGGAGCACAGATACGCAGTATTTT. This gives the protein CSATTPGGSTDTQYF.

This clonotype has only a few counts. In DNA, the CDR3 is TGCAGTGCTAGGAGGACTAGGCGAATCACCTACAATGAGCAGTTCTTC. As protein: CSARRTRRITYNEQFF. V is TRBV20-1 and J is TRBJ2-1; TRBD2 agrees at 7 bases. CDR1 is DFQATT, CDR2 SNEGSKA, per germline (reference sequence). V trimming: 3 bases; J trimming: 2 bases; junction bases outside the gene matches: 10. The CDR3 covers 16 residues.

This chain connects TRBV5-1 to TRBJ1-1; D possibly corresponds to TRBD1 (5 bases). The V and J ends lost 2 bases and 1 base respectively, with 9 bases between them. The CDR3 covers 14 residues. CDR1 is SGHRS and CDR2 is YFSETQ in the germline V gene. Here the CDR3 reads CASSLTGQNTEAFF. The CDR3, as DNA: TGCGCCAGCAGCTTAACAGGACAGAACACTGAAGCTTTCTTT.

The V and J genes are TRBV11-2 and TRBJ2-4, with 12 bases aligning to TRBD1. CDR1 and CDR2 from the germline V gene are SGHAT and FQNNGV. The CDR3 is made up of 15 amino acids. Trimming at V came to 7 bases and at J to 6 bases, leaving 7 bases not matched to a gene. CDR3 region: CASNPWGQGANIQYF. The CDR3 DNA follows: TGTGCCAGCAACCCCTGGGGACAGGGGGCAAACATTCAGTACTTC.

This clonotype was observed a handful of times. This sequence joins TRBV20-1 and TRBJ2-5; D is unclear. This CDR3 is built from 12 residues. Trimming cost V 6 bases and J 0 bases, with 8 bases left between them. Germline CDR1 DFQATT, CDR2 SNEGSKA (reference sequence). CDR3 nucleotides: TGCAGTGCCGTGGGCAACCAAGAGACCCAGTACTTC. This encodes CSAVGNQETQYF.